The 25 T cell receptor beta chains listed next were all sequenced from one sample in a study of T cell responses to AZD1222 COVID-19 vaccine. The protocol was immunoSEQ multiplex PCR, while the TCRdb copy is restricted to in-frame clones and leaves out a portion. Of around 100,000 clones listed, approximately 83% are singletons. The starting material was peripheral blood, obtained on day 0 of AZD1222 vaccination. These receptors all come from an adult in good health.

V gene TRBV6-4 combines with J gene TRBJ1-1, with 7 bases matching TRBD1. The CDR3 is 13 residues long. The germline CDR1 and CDR2 sequences are MRHNA and SNTAGT. V gave up 6 bases and J gave up 0 bases; unmatched junction bases: 1. CDR3 amino acids: CASSGQVNTEAFF. The DNA of the CDR3 is TGTGCCAGCAGCGGACAGGTGAACACTGAAGCTTTCTTT.

V is TRBV6-5 and J is TRBJ1-2, with D perhaps TRBD1 (5 bases). CDR1 is MNHEY and CDR2 is SVGAGI in the germline V gene. V lost 6 bases and J 2 bases, leaving 13 bases between the germline ends. The CDR3 totals 14 residues. In nucleotides, the CDR3 is TGTGCCAGCAGCTCGGGGCAGTGGAACTATGGCTACACCTTC. Translating it yields CASSSGQWNYGYTF.

This clone has only a few counts. V gene TRBV11-2 combines with J gene TRBJ2-7, with D perhaps given as TRBD1 or TRBD2 (5 bases each). V was shortened by 5 bases and J by 6 bases, with 11 bases between the two germline ends. The CDR3 totals 12 residues. Germline V gene sequence: CDR1 SGHAT, CDR2 FQNNGV. The CDR3 nucleotides read TGTGCCAGCAGCGGAAGGGGAGCCGAGCAGTACTTC. Its translation: CASSGRGAEQYF.

This chain connects TRBV3-1 (or the pseudogene TRBV3-2) to TRBJ1-6, with a tentative D call TRBD1 (5 bases). Germline values: CDR1 LGHDT, CDR2 YNNKEL (reference sequence). V was pared by 1 base and J by 9 bases, with 13 bases between. This CDR3 has 15 residues. CDR3 protein: CASSQVGQGGSPLHF. Here the CDR3 DNA reads TGTGCCAGCAGCCAAGTGGGGCAGGGTGGTTCACCCCTCCACTTT.

CDR3 bases: TGTGCCAGCAGCTCTATACAGGGTCTACACTCCTACGAGCAGTACTTC. Translating it yields CASSSIQGLHSYEQYF. V usage is TRBV4-2 and J usage is TRBJ2-7, with D possibly TRBD1 on 6 matching bases. Germline assignment: CDR1 LGHNA and CDR2 YNFKEQ. V was clipped by 5 bases and J by 0 bases, with 17 bases between them. The CDR3 spans 16 residues.

By its share, this clone is medium-sized. The chain joins TRBV7-8 to TRBJ1-5; 7 positions agree with TRBD1. V trimming: 1 base; J trimming: 6 bases; junction bases outside the gene matches: 6. The germline CDR1 and CDR2 sequences are SGHVS and FQNEAQ. This CDR3 is 15 amino acids long. This CDR3 is CASSLDRGPSQPQHF. The DNA of the CDR3 is TGTGCCAGCAGCTTAGACAGGGGTCCAAGTCAGCCCCAGCATTTT.

CDR3 DNA: TGTGCCAGCAGCTGGGGCCCTGCTGCAGATACGCAGTATTTT. This translates into CASSWGPAADTQYF. This chain connects TRBV5-5 to TRBJ2-3; TRBD1 is a possible D gene (5 bases). CDR1 and CDR2 from the germline V gene are SGHKS and YYEKEE (reference sequence). The CDR3 loop spans 14 amino acids. V was cut by 3 bases and J by 4 bases, with 12 bases left in between.

V is TRBV24-1 and J is TRBJ2-7, with a possible D match to TRBD2 (6 bases). Germline V lookup: CDR1 KGHDR, CDR2 SFDVKD. This CDR3 spans 13 amino acids. The ends were cut back, 4 bases at V and 2 bases at J, with 8 bases in the middle. This chain's CDR3 is CATSDPGAYEQYF. The CDR3 DNA reads TGTGCCACCAGTGACCCGGGGGCCTACGAGCAGTACTTC.

The rearrangement joins TRBV18 to TRBJ1-6; D may be TRBD1 (6 bases). The germline V and J ends were trimmed by 2 bases and 8 bases, with 7 bases remaining between them. This CDR3 is 13 amino acids long. From germline, CDR1 is KGHSH and CDR2 LQKENI. The CDR3 region is CASSPGGHSPLHF. Here the CDR3 DNA reads TGTGCCAGCTCACCAGGGGGGCATTCACCCCTCCACTTT.

This clone was seen only once. The chain carries TRBV18 and TRBJ2-2, with TRBD2 matching 9 bases. Germline loops: CDR1 KGHSH, CDR2 LQKENI. With 2 bases clipped from V and 1 base from J, the junction kept 2 bases outside the gene matches. The CDR3 runs 16 residues. The CDR3 DNA reads as TGTGCCAGCTCACCAGAACTAGCGGGGAACACCGGGGAGCTGTTTTTT. This gives the protein CASSPELAGNTGELFF. Variable domain in full (rest from reference TRBV18 and TRBJ2-2): NAGVMQNPRHLVRRRGQEARLRCSPMKGHSHVYWYRQLPEEGLKFMVYLQKENIIDESGMPKERFSAEFPKEGPSILRIQQVVRGDSAAYFCASSPELAGNTGELFFGEGSRLTVL.

The chain carries TRBV14 and TRBJ2-7; tentative D call: TRBD1 (6 bases). This CDR3 is built from 14 residues. Trimming cost V 2 bases and J 4 bases, with 12 bases left between them. Germline CDR1 SGHDN, CDR2 FVKESK. CDR3 amino acids: CASSQIGQFYEQYF. As DNA, the CDR3 is TGTGCCAGCAGCCAAATCGGACAGTTTTACGAGCAGTACTTC.

Note on this clone: Other nucleotide sequences in the sample specify the same CDR3. The chain carries TRBV5-4 and TRBJ2-7, with unresolved D. The V end lost 2 bases, the J end lost 4 bases, and 7 bases lay between the germline ends. There are 12 residues in the CDR3. Per germline, CDR1 SGHNT and CDR2 YYREEE (reference sequence). The CDR3 region has the DNA TGTGCCAGCAGCTTTAAGGGTTACGAGCAGTACTTC. Its translation is CASSFKGYEQYF.

In this sample, this clone turned up once. The CDR3 nucleotides read TGTGCCAGCAGCACAACGATTACTCCGGGACAGGGGACCACCTACGAGCAGTACTTC. Amino acid sequence: CASSTTITPGQGTTYEQYF. The rearrangement links TRBV7-9 to TRBJ2-7; 10 bases agree with TRBD1. Germline CDR1 and CDR2: SEHNR and FQNEAQ (reference sequence). This CDR3 has 19 residues. The junction had 18 bases not matched to a gene; V was cut back by 5 bases and J by 2 bases.

The chain employs TRBV6-5 and TRBJ1-4; D remains unclear. Trimming shortened V by 5 bases and J by 11 bases, and 12 bases separated the two germline ends. Germline assignment: CDR1 MNHEY and CDR2 SVGAGI. The CDR3 is 12 amino acids. CDR3 DNA sequence: TGTGCCAGCAGTCCGGGTTCTGATAAACTGTTTTTT. Its protein product is CASSPGSDKLFF.

This chain joins TRBV4-3 and TRBJ2-7; D is unresolved. The V gene's germline CDR1 is LGHNA and CDR2 YSLEER. Between the trimmed V and J ends, which lost 3 bases and 0 bases, there was a span of 21 bases. The CDR3 has 18 amino acids. In nucleotides, the CDR3 is TGCGCCAGCAGCCAGGCCACAGTTACCGGCGCGGCCTCCTACGAGCAGTACTTC. This encodes CASSQATVTGAASYEQYF.

The rearrangement joins TRBV6-5 to TRBJ1-2, with TRBD1 matching 7 bases. Trimming at V came to 0 bases and at J to 8 bases, leaving 9 bases not matched to a gene. From germline, CDR1 is MNHEY and CDR2 SVGAGI. The CDR3 contains 15 residues. CDR3 residues: CASSYSRQGSDGYTF. The CDR3 DNA reads as TGTGCCAGCAGTTACTCCCGACAGGGTTCGGACGGCTACACCTTC.

The genes are TRBV9 and TRBJ1-2; TRBD1 matches at 11 bases. The CDR3 consists of 14 residues. V gave up 0 bases and J gave up 8 bases; unmatched junction bases: 3. Germline loops: CDR1 SGDLS, CDR2 YYNGEE. The CDR3 spells CASSVEGTGGGYTF. The CDR3 nucleotides read TGTGCCAGCAGCGTAGAGGGGACAGGGGGAGGCTACACCTTC.

V is TRBV5-5 and J is TRBJ2-7; D is unclear. Germline CDR1 SGHKS, CDR2 YYEKEE (reference sequence). The CDR3 sequence is 14 residues long. The V gene lost 4 bases and the J gene lost 3 bases, with 14 bases spanning the gap. CDR3 residues: CASSNNPGVYEQYF. CDR3 coding DNA: TGTGCCAGCAGCAATAATCCCGGCGTCTACGAGCAGTACTTC.

The rearrangement uses TRBV2 and TRBJ1-6; unclear D gene. From germline, CDR1 is SNHLY and CDR2 FYNNEI. Deletions cut 6 bases from V and 7 bases from J, with 13 bases between. This CDR3 has 14 residues. The CDR3 region is CASRAPRINSPLHF. CDR3 sequence (DNA): TGTGCCAGCAGAGCTCCACGGATAAATTCACCCCTCCACTTT.

The chain uses TRBV18 and TRBJ1-4; 8 positions agree with TRBD1. The V segment lost 0 bases and the J segment 8 bases; nucleotides outside the gene matches: 14. The germline V gene encodes CDR1 KGHSH and CDR2 LQKENI. The CDR3 covers 18 residues. The CDR3 is CASSPPAVRTGREEKLFF. CDR3 coding DNA: TGTGCCAGCTCACCACCGGCGGTAAGGACAGGGCGAGAGGAAAAACTGTTTTTT.

This chain connects TRBV5-6 to TRBJ2-6; tentative D call: TRBD1 (5 bases). V was trimmed by 2 bases and J by 0 bases, leaving 15 bases between them. The CDR3 sequence is 18 residues long. CDR1 is SGHDT, CDR2 YYEEEE, per germline. Written as DNA, the CDR3 is TGTGCCAGCAGCTTAGGGGAATTAAGGCTCTCTGGGGCCAACGTCCTGACTTTC. Translation: CASSLGELRLSGANVLTF. Full variable domain (remainder filled in from reference TRBV5-6 and TRBJ2-6): DAGVTQSPTHLIKTRGQQVTLRCSPKSGHDTVSWYQQALGQGPQFIFQYYEEEERQRGNFPDRFSGHQFPNYSSELNVNALLLGDSALYLCASSLGELRLSGANVLTFGAGSRLTVL.

Notes on this clone: One end of the junction is discordant with germline, which a read error may explain. The chain couples TRBV7-2 to TRBJ1-2, with D possibly matching TRBD1 (5 bases). The CDR3 sequence is 12 residues long. CDR1 and CDR2 from the germline V gene are SGHTA and FQGNSA. DNA for the CDR3: TGTGCCAGCAGCTCAACAGGTTTTCCACCCATCTTC. This translates into CASSSTGFPPIF.

This clone was detected only a few times. The J gene is TRBJ1-5, the V gene TRBV7-8, with D perhaps TRBD1 (6 bases). The CDR3 runs 14 residues. CDR1 is SGHVS, CDR2 FQNEAQ, per germline. Between the trimmed V and J ends, which lost 4 bases and 2 bases, there was a span of 9 bases. The CDR3 sequence is CASSWPGGNQPQHF. The CDR3 DNA sequence: TGTGCCAGCAGCTGGCCAGGGGGCAATCAGCCCCAGCATTTT. Complete variable domain (other parts from reference TRBV7-8 and TRBJ1-5): GAGVSQSPRYKVAKRGQDVALRCDPISGHVSLFWYQQALGQGPEFLTYFQNEAQLDKSGLPSDRFFAERPEGSVSTLKIQRTQQEDSAVYLCASSWPGGNQPQHFGDGTRLSIL.

This chain links TRBV6-2 or TRBV6-3 with TRBJ2-7; no reliable D call. CDR3 size: 13 residues. Germline CDR1 and CDR2: MNHEY and SVGEGT. V was trimmed by 1 base and J by 4 bases, leaving 8 bases between them. CDR3 in DNA: TGTGCCAGCAGTTACTTGGGCGGATACGAGCAGTACTTC. Translation gives CASSYLGGYEQYF.

This chain uses TRBV18 with TRBJ1-4, with 7 bases identical to TRBD1. This CDR3 is built from 14 residues. The ends lost 2 bases at V and 4 bases at J; junction bases unmatched: 1. Germline CDR1 is KGHSH and CDR2 is LQKENI. Here the CDR3 reads CASSPGQVNEKLFF. The CDR3 DNA reads TGTGCCAGCTCACCAGGACAGGTTAATGAAAAACTGTTTTTT.